This TCR beta chain was recovered during a study of blood T cell repertoires in COVID-19. J lost 5 bases, V lost 2 bases, and 15 bases had no gene match. CDR1 and CDR2 from the germline V gene are KGHSH and LQKENI. The CDR3 contains 18 residues. The repertoire was sequenced with immunoSEQ multiplex PCR; TCRdb's copy has only in-frame clones and lacks some. The repertoire holds 120,000 to 150,000 clones, with around nine tenths as singletons. The chain couples TRBV18 to TRBJ2-5; 9 positions agree with TRBD1. The sequencing sample was made of peripheral blood. The sequence came from a human donor in a cohort sampled during active COVID-19. The CDR3 protein is CASSPSLFRDRVRETQYF. CDR3 DNA sequence: TGTGCCAGCTCACCATCACTATTCCGGGACAGGGTCCGGGAGACCCAGTACTTC. Full variable domain (missing parts from reference TRBV18 and TRBJ2-5): NAGVMQNPRHLVRRRGQEARLRCSPMKGHSHVYWYRQLPEEGLKFMVYLQKENIIDESGMPKERFSAEFPKEGPSILRIQQVVRGDSAAYFCASSPSLFRDRVRETQYFGPGTRLLVL.